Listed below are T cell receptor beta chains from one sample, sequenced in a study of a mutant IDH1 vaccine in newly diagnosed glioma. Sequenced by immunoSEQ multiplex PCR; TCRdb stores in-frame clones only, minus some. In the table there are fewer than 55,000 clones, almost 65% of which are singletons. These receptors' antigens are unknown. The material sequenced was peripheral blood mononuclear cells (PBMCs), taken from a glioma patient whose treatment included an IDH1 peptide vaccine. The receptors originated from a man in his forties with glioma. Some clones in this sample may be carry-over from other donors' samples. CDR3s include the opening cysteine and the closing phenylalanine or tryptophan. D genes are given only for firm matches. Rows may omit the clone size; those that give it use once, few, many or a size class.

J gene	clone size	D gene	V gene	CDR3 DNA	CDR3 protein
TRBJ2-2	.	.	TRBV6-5	TGTGCCAGCTCCGGCCCCGGGGGTATCGGGGAGCTGTTTTTT	CASSGPGGIGELFF
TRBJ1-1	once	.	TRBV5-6	TGTGCCAGCAGCTTGGGGACGGGCGGAGAAGCTTTCTTT	CASSLGTGGEAFF
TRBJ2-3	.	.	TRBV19	TGTGCCAGTATCCCCTCTAATGGAGATACGCAGTATTTT	CASIPSNGDTQYF
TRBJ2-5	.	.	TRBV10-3	TGTGCCATCAGTGAGAGCGCAGGGCGTGCGGAGACCCAGTACTTC	CAISESAGRAETQYF
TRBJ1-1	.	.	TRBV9	TGTGCCAGCAGCGGCACACAGGGTCCCACTGAAGCTTTCTTT	CASSGTQGPTEAFF
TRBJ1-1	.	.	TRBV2	TGTGCCAGCATAGGGGGAGATACTGAAGCTTTCTTT	CASIGGDTEAFF
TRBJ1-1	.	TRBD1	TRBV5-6	TGTGCCAGCAGCTTGGGGAGGGGGCCGCCCAGGGCTTTCTTT	CASSLGRGPPRAFF
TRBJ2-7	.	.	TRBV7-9	TGTGCCAGCAGCTTAGCTTTTGGGTGGGGTGAGCAGTACTTC	CASSLAFGWGEQYF
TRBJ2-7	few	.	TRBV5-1	TGCGCCAGCAGCTTGCCAGGGTCCGCCGACGAGCAGTACTTC	CASSLPGSADEQYF
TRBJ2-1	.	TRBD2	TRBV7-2	TGTGCCAGCAGCTCCCCCAGAAGACTAGCCTCCTACAATGAGCAGTTCTTC	CASSSPRRLASYNEQFF
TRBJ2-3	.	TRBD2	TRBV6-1	TGTGCCAGCAGTGAGTATAGCGGGGGCCACACAGATACGCAGTATTTT	CASSEYSGGHTDTQYF
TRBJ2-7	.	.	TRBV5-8	TGTGCCAGCAGCCTGGGAACAGTCTCCTACGAGCAGTACTTC	CASSLGTVSYEQYF
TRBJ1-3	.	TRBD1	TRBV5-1	TGCGCCAGCAGCCAGGGACAGGGCTTATCTGGAAACACCATATATTTT	CASSQGQGLSGNTIYF
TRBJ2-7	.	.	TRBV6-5	TGTGCCAGCAGTTCCTCCTTTATGGAGAACTACGAGCAGTACTTC	CASSSSFMENYEQYF
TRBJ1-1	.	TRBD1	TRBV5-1	TGCGCCAGCAGCCATCTGCCGGGACAGGGAGAGAACACTGAAGCTTTCTTT	CASSHLPGQGENTEAFF
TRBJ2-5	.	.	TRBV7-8	TGTGCCAGCACCCCTGGTTGGGGGCTAGATCAAGAGACCCAGTACTTC	CASTPGWGLDQETQYF
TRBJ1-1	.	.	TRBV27	TGTGCCAGCAGTTTACAGAGAAAAGACACTGAAGCTTTCTTT	CASSLQRKDTEAFF
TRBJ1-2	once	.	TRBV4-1	TGCGCCAGCAGCCAAGACAGGGGTGTTGGCTATGGCTACACCTTC	CASSQDRGVGYGYTF
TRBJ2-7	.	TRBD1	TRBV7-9	TGTGCCAGCAGCAGGACAGGCGCCTACGAGCAGTACTTC	CASSRTGAYEQYF
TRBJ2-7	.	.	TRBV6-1	TGTGCCAGCAGTGAAGTGTGGGCAGGGGTAGGTTCCGAGCAGTACTTC	CASSEVWAGVGSEQYF
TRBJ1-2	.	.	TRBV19	TGTGCCAGTAGCGTCTGGGGAGGCAGTCGATTCTATGGCTACACCTTC	CASSVWGGSRFYGYTF
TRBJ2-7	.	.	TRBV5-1	TGCGCCAGCAGCCGGGCAGGGGTCGAAACGGGTTACGAGCAGTACTTC	CASSRAGVETGYEQYF
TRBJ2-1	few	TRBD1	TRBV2	TGTGCCAGCAGTGGAGGGACAGGGGGCCCTTTCATCTCCTACAATGAGCAGTTCTTC	CASSGGTGGPFISYNEQFF
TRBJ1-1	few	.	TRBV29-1	TGCAGCGTTGCAAGGACGGACGGCACTGAAGCTTTCTTT	CSVARTDGTEAFF
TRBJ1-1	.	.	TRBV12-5	TGTGCTAGTGGTCTAGGGTTCGCTGAAGCTTTCTTT	CASGLGFAEAFF
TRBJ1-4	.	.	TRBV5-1	TGCGCCAGCAGCCGTGGACAGCCTAATGAAAAACTGTTTTTT	CASSRGQPNEKLFF
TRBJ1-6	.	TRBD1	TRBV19	TGTGCCAGTAGTGGGACAGCGGATAATTCACCCCTCCACTTT	CASSGTADNSPLHF
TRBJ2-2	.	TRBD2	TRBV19	TGTGCCAGTAGTATCGGGACTAGCCCGAACACCGGGGAGCTGTTTTTT	CASSIGTSPNTGELFF
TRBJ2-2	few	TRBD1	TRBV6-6	TGTGCCAGCAGTCTTCTCGGGACAGGGGCCCCCGGGGAGCTGTTTTTT	CASSLLGTGAPGELFF
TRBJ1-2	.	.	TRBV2	TGTGCCAGCAGTACTGTTGGAGGCTACACCTTC	CASSTVGGYTF
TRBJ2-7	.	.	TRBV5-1	TGCGCCAGCAGCTTGATGTTTTCGGGGGACGAGCAGTACTTC	CASSLMFSGDEQYF
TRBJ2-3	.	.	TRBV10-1	TGCGCCAGCAGTGGTGGAGCCGCGAATACAGATACGCAGTATTTT	CASSGGAANTDTQYF
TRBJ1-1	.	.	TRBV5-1	TGCGCCAGCAGCTTGGGGGTGAACACTGAAGCTTTCTTT	CASSLGVNTEAFF
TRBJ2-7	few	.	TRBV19	TGTGCCAGTAGTATGGGTCGCCACTACGAGCAGTACTTC	CASSMGRHYEQYF
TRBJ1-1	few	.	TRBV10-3	TGTGCCATCAGCCCCGGGACGAACACTGAAGCTTTCTTT	CAISPGTNTEAFF
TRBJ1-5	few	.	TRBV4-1	TGCGCCAGCAGCCCAGAGGTCCGGGCTGGACAGCCCCAGCATTTT	CASSPEVRAGQPQHF
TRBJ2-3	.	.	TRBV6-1	TGTGCCAGCAGTGAAGGGGCAGGCGTCCTCTCCACAGATACGCAGTATTTT	CASSEGAGVLSTDTQYF
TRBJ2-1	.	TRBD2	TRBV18	TGTGCCAGCGGCGGGGGGGGCGTGAATGAGCAGTTCTTC	CASGGGGVNEQFF
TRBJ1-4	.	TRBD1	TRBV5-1	TGCGCCAGCAGCCACGGACAGGGGGCGGAAAAACTGTTTTTT	CASSHGQGAEKLFF
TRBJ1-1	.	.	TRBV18	TGTGCCAGCTCACCAGAGACAGCGAACACTGAAGCTTTCTTT	CASSPETANTEAFF
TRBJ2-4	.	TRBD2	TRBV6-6	TGTGCCAGCAGCTCGGGACTAGGGCCGCAGTACTTC	CASSSGLGPQYF
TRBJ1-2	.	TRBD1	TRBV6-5	TGTGCCAGCAGTTCTCTTAGGGACAGGGGGCTCAATGGCTACACCTTC	CASSSLRDRGLNGYTF
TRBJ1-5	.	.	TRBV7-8	TGTGCCAGCAGCTTGTACATGCATAGCAATCAGCCCCAGCATTTT	CASSLYMHSNQPQHF
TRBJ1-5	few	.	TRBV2	TGTGCCAGCAGATGGGGAGGAAATCAGCCCCAGCATTTT	CASRWGGNQPQHF
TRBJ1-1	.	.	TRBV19	TGTGCCAGTAGGACTGGGACGAACACTGAAGCTTTCTTT	CASRTGTNTEAFF
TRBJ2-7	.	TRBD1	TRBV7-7	TGTGCCAGCAGCGTGTCAGGGACAGCCGAGCAGTACTTC	CASSVSGTAEQYF
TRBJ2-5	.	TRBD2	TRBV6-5	TGTGCCAGCACGACTAGCGGGGGGGTTGGGGAGACCCAGTACTTC	CASTTSGGVGETQYF
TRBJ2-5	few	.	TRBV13	TGTGCCAGCAGCTTAAGGGGGAGAAAGACCCAGTACTTC	CASSLRGRKTQYF
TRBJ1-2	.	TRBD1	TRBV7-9	TGTGCCAGCAGCTCGGGACAGGGCGTCTATGGCTACACCTTC	CASSSGQGVYGYTF
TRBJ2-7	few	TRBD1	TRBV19	TGTGCCAGTGCGAGACAGGGGGGGCTATACGAGCAGTACTTC	CASARQGGLYEQYF
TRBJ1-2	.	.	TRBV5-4	TGTGCCAGCAGCCACCTCGGGGGGGACTATGGCTACACCTTC	CASSHLGGDYGYTF
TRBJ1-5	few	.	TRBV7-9	TGTGCCAGCGGCCAGGGCACGGGCAATCAGCCCCAGCATTTT	CASGQGTGNQPQHF
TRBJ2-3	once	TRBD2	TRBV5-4	TGTGCCAGCAGCTACGGGGGGACCGCTAGCACAGATACGCAGTATTTT	CASSYGGTASTDTQYF
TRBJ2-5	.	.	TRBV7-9	TGTGCCAGCAGTCAGGGCCCCTGGGAGCAGTACTTC	CASSQGPWEQYF
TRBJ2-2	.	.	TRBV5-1	TGCGCCAGCAGCAGGGCCTGGTATACCGGGGAGCTGTTTTTT	CASSRAWYTGELFF